Shown below are 30 T cell receptor beta chains from a single sample sequenced in a study of blood T cell repertoires in COVID-19 (dated by TCRdb to the early 2020s). Library method: the immunoSEQ multiplex PCR assay. Sourced from immuneACCESS, this table was stored by TCRdb with only in-frame sequences that have V and J called. A share of the clones is absent; for the studies checked, an unresolved V gene accounts for under half, and the remainder has no known explanation. The sample table lists 55,000 to 65,000 clones, 75% to 90% of them with a count of one. Of the sample, over 25% falls within the top ten clones. Sample: peripheral blood. The receptors stem from a man aged 60 to 69 with COVID-19, enrolled during active disease.

V and J are TRBV6-5 and TRBJ1-2; a possible D gene is TRBD1 (6 bases). Trimming took 4 bases from V and 4 from J, leaving 10 bases between them. The CDR3 runs to 13 residues. Germline CDR1 and CDR2: MNHEY and SVGAGI. The CDR3 bases are TGTGCCAGCAGTTCACAGGGCGGCTATGGCTACACCTTC. Translated: CASSSQGGYGYTF.

V and J are TRBV2 and TRBJ2-7, with a possible D match to TRBD1 (6 bases). Trimming removed 6 bases from V and 7 bases from J, with 13 bases in between. The V gene's germline CDR1 is SNHLY and CDR2 FYNNEI. This CDR3 region has 12 residues. The CDR3 coding sequence is TGTGCCAGCAGAGGGGACATGGAGGAGCAGTACTTC. Protein sequence: CASRGDMEEQYF.

Turning to this clone: Sequence at one end of the junction differs from germline and may be a read error. Other nucleotide sequences from this sample produce the same CDR3. The J gene is TRBJ2-3, the V gene TRBV5-5, with D tentatively TRBD2 (7 bases). Germline lookup yields CDR1 SGHKS and CDR2 YYEKEE (reference sequence). The CDR3 is 16 amino acids. CDR3 sequence reads: CASCLGGGGRALPGYF. The CDR3 DNA reads TGTGCCAGCTGCTTGGGAGGGGGGGGGAGGGCCCTCCCTGGGTATTTT. The full variable domain, rest sourced from reference TRBV5-5 and TRBJ2-3, is DAGVTQSPTHLIKTRGQQVTLRCSPISGHKSVSWYQQVLGQGPQFIFQYYEKEERGRGNFPDRFSARQFPNYSSELNVNALLLGDSALYLCASCLGGGGRALPGYFGPGTRLTVL.

This chain connects TRBV11-1 to TRBJ2-5; no reliable D call. This CDR3 region has 14 residues. The V gene lost 1 base and the J gene lost 1 base, with 7 bases spanning the gap. Per germline, CDR1 SGHAT and CDR2 FQDESV (reference sequence). The CDR3 loop reads CASSLGRSQETQYF. CDR3 in DNA: TGTGCCAGCAGCTTAGGCAGGTCCCAAGAGACCCAGTACTTC.

The chain carries TRBV5-5 and TRBJ2-6; D unresolved. Trimming stripped 0 bases from V and 0 bases from J, with 4 bases between. Per the germline V gene, CDR1 is SGHKS and CDR2 is YYEKEE (reference sequence). The CDR3 consists of 15 residues. The CDR3 DNA sequence: TGTGCCAGCAGCTTGGGAGCCTCTGGGGCCAACGTCCTGACTTTC. Translation gives CASSLGASGANVLTF. Complete variable domain (other parts from reference TRBV5-5 and TRBJ2-6): DAGVTQSPTHLIKTRGQQVTLRCSPISGHKSVSWYQQVLGQGPQFIFQYYEKEERGRGNFPDRFSARQFPNYSSELNVNALLLGDSALYLCASSLGASGANVLTFGAGSRLTVL.

This chain connects TRBV11-2 to TRBJ2-2, with TRBD2 matching 7 bases. The germline CDR1 and CDR2 sequences are SGHAT and FQNNGV. This CDR3 is built from 15 residues. V trimming: 6 bases; J trimming: 0 bases; junction bases outside the gene matches: 4. CDR3 bases: TGTGCCAGCAGTCGGGCGGGGGCGAACACCGGGGAGCTGTTTTTT. Amino acid sequence: CASSRAGANTGELFF.

The chain couples TRBV4-2 to TRBJ2-7, with 9 bases identical to TRBD2. Losses at the gene ends were 4 bases for V and 0 bases for J; bases not matched to a gene: 10. The CDR3 has 17 amino acids. In germline, CDR1 is LGHNA, CDR2 YNFKEQ. CDR3 bases: TGTGCCAGCAGCCGAGACTCGCTAGCGGGATTCTCCTACGAGCAGTACTTC. Its translation is CASSRDSLAGFSYEQYF.

The genes are TRBV6-4 and TRBJ2-7, with D perhaps TRBD2 (7 bases). This CDR3 has 16 residues. V was clipped by 2 bases and J by 2 bases, with 16 bases between them. Germline assignment: CDR1 MRHNA and CDR2 SNTAGT. The CDR3 DNA reads TGTGCCAGCAGTGACGAGGGTCGGGGGGCAACCTACGAGCAGTACTTC. It codes for CASSDEGRGATYEQYF.

This sequence joins TRBV12-3 or TRBV12-4 and TRBJ1-1; 8 nucleotides match TRBD1. V was clipped by 5 bases and J by 8 bases; unmatched bases: 7. The length of the CDR3 is 13 residues. CDR3 amino acids: CASSIGQGIEAFF. The CDR3 nucleotides are TGTGCCAGCAGTATTGGACAGGGAATAGAAGCTTTCTTT.

The V and J genes are TRBV30 and TRBJ1-2, with 9 nucleotides matching TRBD1. CDR3 length: 12 residues. In germline, CDR1 is GTSNPN, CDR2 SVGIG (reference sequence). Germline trimming cut 4 bases from V and 11 bases from J; bases unmatched to any gene: 8. The CDR3 reads CAWTPGQGRYTF. The CDR3 DNA reads as TGTGCCTGGACTCCTGGACAGGGGAGGTACACCTTC.

This chain uses TRBV11-3 with TRBJ2-3, with D unclear. This CDR3 spans 14 amino acids. Germline CDR1 is SGHNT and CDR2 is YENEEA. The V and J ends lost 1 base and 1 base respectively, with 6 bases between them. The CDR3 is CASSLVPGTDTQYF. For the CDR3, the DNA is TGTGCCAGCAGCTTAGTCCCAGGCACAGATACGCAGTATTTT.

The genes are TRBV11-3 and TRBJ2-3; possible D gene TRBD1, 5 bases. The CDR3 totals 12 residues. The V end was cut by 2 bases, the J end by 5 bases, with 5 bases between. Germline CDR1 reads SGHNT; CDR2 reads YENEEA. The CDR3 DNA sequence: TGTGCCAGCAGCTTACAGGGAGATACGCAGTATTTT. It specifies CASSLQGDTQYF.

The sample holds a few counts of this clone. The chain employs TRBV6-5 and TRBJ1-3, with D unresolved. V lost 2 bases to trimming and J lost 0 bases, with 5 bases between them. The CDR3 has 14 amino acids. Looked up from germline, CDR1 is MNHEY and CDR2 is SVGAGI. This chain's CDR3 is CASSYQDSGNTIYF. The CDR3 DNA reads TGTGCCAGCAGTTACCAGGACTCTGGAAACACCATATATTTT.

The J gene is TRBJ2-1, the V gene TRBV7-2; 10 bases map to TRBD2. The germline gives CDR1 SGHTA, CDR2 FQGNSA. V was clipped by 3 bases and J by 0 bases; unmatched bases: 8. The CDR3 contains 18 residues. For the CDR3, the DNA is TGTGCCAGCAGCTTTGCAGGGACTAGCGAGAGCTCCTACAATGAGCAGTTCTTC. This codes for CASSFAGTSESSYNEQFF.

The chain is built from TRBV7-9 and TRBJ1-2; no firm D call. V lost 1 base and J lost 0, with 6 bases in between. Germline V gene data show CDR1 as SEHNR and CDR2 as FQNEAQ (reference sequence). There are 14 residues in the CDR3. The CDR3 loop reads CASSLGQTNYGYTF. For the CDR3, the DNA is TGTGCCAGCAGCTTAGGGCAAACTAACTATGGCTACACCTTC.

This chain joins TRBV19 and TRBJ2-1; 7 bases align to TRBD2. The CDR3 sequence is 16 residues long. J gave up 6 bases and V 6 bases, and 14 bases lay outside the gene matches. Germline CDR1 and CDR2: LNHDA and SQIVND (reference sequence). The CDR3 DNA sequence: TGTGCCAGTAGCCGATTAACCGGGACTACGTTCAATGAGCAGTTCTTC. Residues: CASSRLTGTTFNEQFF.

V is TRBV2 and J is TRBJ2-2; 9 bases match TRBD1. The CDR3 is 15 amino acids. The V and J ends lost 8 bases and 4 bases, in that order; junction bases with no gene match: 8. The germline CDR1 and CDR2 sequences are SNHLY and FYNNEI. This CDR3 is CASRRGQGSTGELFF. DNA for the CDR3: TGTGCCAGCCGGAGGGGACAGGGCTCCACCGGGGAGCTGTTTTTT.

This sequence joins TRBV10-3 and TRBJ2-2; the match to TRBD1 covers 7 bases. The CDR3 extends over 14 amino acids. Looked up from germline, CDR1 is ENHRY and CDR2 is SYGVKD. J was trimmed by 5 bases and V by 0 bases; bases with no gene match: 0. CDR3 in DNA: TGTGCCATCAGTGAGTCCAGGGGGACCGGGGAGCTGTTTTTT. Amino acids: CAISESRGTGELFF.

The chain carries TRBV19 and TRBJ1-2, with D perhaps TRBD1 (6 bases). Trimming removed 0 bases from V and 5 bases from J, with 19 bases in between. CDR1 is LNHDA, CDR2 SQIVND, per germline (reference sequence). This CDR3 comprises 17 residues. In DNA, the CDR3 is TGTGCCAGTAGTATAGATATCTCAGGGGCGAAAGGATATGGCTACACCTTC. It specifies CASSIDISGAKGYGYTF.

For this clone: The same CDR3 is also encoded by other DNA sequences in this sample. V usage is TRBV12-3 or TRBV12-4 and J usage is TRBJ1-2; D not resolved. The V end was cut by 6 bases, the J end by 0 bases, with 5 bases between. The CDR3 consists of 12 residues. This CDR3 reads CASSQTNYGYTF. In DNA, the CDR3 is TGTGCCAGCAGCCAGACTAACTATGGCTACACCTTC.

The chain has TRBV10-3 and TRBJ2-5; D might be TRBD1 (6 bases). CDR3 size: 11 residues. Germline V CDR1 and CDR2: ENHRY, SYGVKD. The V end was cut by 8 bases, the J end by 9 bases, with 13 bases between. In nucleotides, the CDR3 is TGTGCCATCTCTGGGGGCCTAGCCCAGTACTTC. This sequence encodes CAISGGLAQYF.

The gene calls are TRBV5-8 and TRBJ1-5, with unresolved D. The germline V gene has CDR1 SGHTS and CDR2 YDEGEE. The CDR3 spans 18 residues. Trimming took 1 base from V and 0 from J, leaving 17 bases between them. CDR3 DNA: TGTGCCAGCAGCTTGCTGTTCCGGTTAGGAGATAGCAATCAGCCCCAGCATTTT. Its protein product is CASSLLFRLGDSNQPQHF.

This sequence joins TRBV11-3 and TRBJ1-1, with 11 bases matching TRBD1. Germline V CDR1 and CDR2: SGHNT, YENEEA. The CDR3 runs to 14 residues. The J segment lost 4 bases and the V segment lost 5 bases, leaving 3 bases of the junction unmatched. In nucleotides, the CDR3 is TGTGCCAGCAGCCGGGACAGGGGGAGCACTGAAGCTTTCTTT. Encoded protein: CASSRDRGSTEAFF.

The count of this clone is one. The chain has TRBV27 and TRBJ2-2; TRBD2 aligns across 11 bases. The germline gives CDR1 MNHEY, CDR2 SMNVEV (reference sequence). V lost 5 bases and J lost 6; bases outside the gene matches: 5. The CDR3 totals 15 residues. CDR3 nucleotides: TGTGCCAGCAGTCTCGTAGCGGGAGGGGCCGGGGAGCTGTTTTTT. It is translated as CASSLVAGGAGELFF.

The V call is TRBV13, the J call TRBJ1-1; 7 positions match TRBD1. V lost 6 bases, J lost 1 base, and 8 bases stayed unmatched. The germline gives CDR1 PRHDT, CDR2 FYEKMQ (reference sequence). CDR3 length: 15 residues. The chain's CDR3 is CASRHPTGSNTEAFF. The CDR3 nucleotides are TGTGCCAGCAGACATCCGACAGGGTCGAACACTGAAGCTTTCTTT.

J is TRBJ1-5 and V is TRBV5-6; no firm D call. The CDR3 is 14 amino acids. V shed 5 bases and J shed 3 bases, with 12 bases lying between them. Germline lookup yields CDR1 SGHDT and CDR2 YYEEEE. CDR3 amino acids: CASRARKYNQPQHF. In nucleotides, the CDR3 is TGTGCCAGCAGGGCGAGGAAGTACAATCAGCCCCAGCATTTT.

The chain couples TRBV12-3 or TRBV12-4 to TRBJ2-4, with TRBD1 identical over 7 bases. The CDR3 has 13 residues. V dropped 4 bases and J dropped 6; count of bases not matched to a gene: 3. Here the CDR3 DNA reads TGTGCCAGCAGTTGGGACAGAGTAAACATTCAGTACTTC. Translation gives CASSWDRVNIQYF.

The rearrangement uses TRBV14 and TRBJ2-5; 8 positions match TRBD2. The CDR3 is 15 residues long. The V segment lost 0 bases and the J segment 7 bases; nucleotides outside the gene matches: 7. Looked up from germline, CDR1 is SGHDN and CDR2 is FVKESK. The CDR3 DNA reads TGTGCCAGCAGCCAAGAGGTCGGGAGGGGAGGGACCCAGTACTTC. Residues: CASSQEVGRGGTQYF.

The chain recombines TRBV9 with TRBJ1-1; D perhaps matches TRBD1 (5 bases). CDR1 is SGDLS, CDR2 YYNGEE, per germline. V gave up 4 bases and J gave up 6 bases, with 13 bases separating them. CDR3 length: 13 residues. The DNA of the CDR3 is TGTGCCAGCAGCTCGATCGGGGGGGCTGAAGCTTTCTTT. Translated, it gives CASSSIGGAEAFF.

The chain combines TRBV4-1 with TRBJ1-2, with 11 bases that match TRBD1. Germline-derived CDR1 and CDR2 are MGHRA and YSYEKL. The CDR3 is 17 amino acids. Trimming took 4 bases from V and 8 from J; bases not matched to a gene: 15. CDR3 nucleotides: TGCGCCAGCAGCCTTTCGGGGGCCGGGACAGGGGGTTTAGGCTACACCTTC. It encodes CASSLSGAGTGGLGYTF.